The TCR beta chain under discussion was sequenced for a study of molecular identifiers for immune sequencing clone quantification. The V end was cut by 8 bases, the J end by 5 bases, with 15 bases between. The CDR3 sequence is 13 residues long. CDR1 and CDR2 (germline): WNHNN, SYGVQD (reference sequence). TCRdb independently ran MiXCR on the PCR reads; one entry per CDR3 protein. The table includes 300,000 to 350,000 distinct CDR3 sequences, 20% to 25% detected once. The rearrangement joins TRBV10-1 to TRBJ2-5; D gene ambiguous. Input material: naive CD8+ T cells from blood, with Jurkat cell RNA spiked in. Stated subset: FACS-sorted CD8+CD4-CCR7+CD45RA+ naive T cells. The receptor was isolated from a human donor in good health. Some libraries in this study had Jurkat cell RNA spiked in. DNA for the CDR3: TGCGCCAGCGCAGGCCCGGGCCGGGAGACCCAGTACTTC. It specifies CASAGPGRETQYF.